This T cell receptor (beta chain) was captured in a study of T cells in localized non-small cell lung cancer. Looked up from germline, CDR1 is SGHRS and CDR2 is YFSETQ. V dropped 0 bases and J dropped 1 base, with 7 bases sitting between them. The CDR3 spans 14 residues. Study-level findings and limits: In adjacent lung, a median about 54 of the top 100 tumor clones were found. Uninvolved adjacent lung showed higher T cell clonality than tumor. Heterogeneity remains possible because sequencing was limited to only one tumor region.

In the case of this clone: Antigen unknown.

Assay: immunoSEQ multiplex PCR; the TCRdb copy retains only in-frame clones and omits some. The table records around 33,000 clones, 82% of them present only once. Sequenced here: peripheral blood, sampled before any cancer treatment. This clonotype was obtained from a male donor at least 60 years old with stage III squamous cell lung carcinoma. The gene calls are TRBV5-1 and TRBJ1-1; D not resolved. This chain's CDR3 is CASSLGRENTEAFF. The CDR3 DNA reads TGCGCCAGCAGCTTGGGGCGGGAGAACACTGAAGCTTTCTTT. Together with reference TRBV5-1 and TRBJ1-1, the CDR3 gives the full variable domain: KAGVTQTPRYLIKTRGQQVTLSCSPISGHRSVSWYQQTPGQGLQFLFEYFSETQRNKGNFPGRFSGRQFSNSRSEMNVSTLELGDSALYLCASSLGRENTEAFFGQGTRLTVV.